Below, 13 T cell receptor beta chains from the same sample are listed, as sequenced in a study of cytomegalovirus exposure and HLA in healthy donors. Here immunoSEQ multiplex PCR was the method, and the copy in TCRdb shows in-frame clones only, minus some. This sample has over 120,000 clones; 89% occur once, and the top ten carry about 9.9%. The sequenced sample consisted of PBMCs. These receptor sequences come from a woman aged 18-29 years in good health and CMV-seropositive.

The CDR3 sequence is CASSDGTGHNSPLHF. The CDR3 nucleotides are TGCGCCAGCAGCGACGGGACAGGGCATAATTCACCCCTCCACTTT. The chain employs TRBV5-1 and TRBJ1-6; TRBD1 matches at 9 bases. The CDR3 extends over 15 amino acids. The V gene's germline CDR1 is SGHRS and CDR2 YFSETQ. V lost 4 bases, J lost 5 bases, and 4 bases stayed unmatched.

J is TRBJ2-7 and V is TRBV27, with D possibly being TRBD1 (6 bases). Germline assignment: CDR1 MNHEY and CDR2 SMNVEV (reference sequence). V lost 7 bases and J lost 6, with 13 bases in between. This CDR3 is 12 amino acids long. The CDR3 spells CASNPGVIEQYF. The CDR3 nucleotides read TGTGCCAGCAACCCAGGGGTAATCGAGCAGTACTTC.

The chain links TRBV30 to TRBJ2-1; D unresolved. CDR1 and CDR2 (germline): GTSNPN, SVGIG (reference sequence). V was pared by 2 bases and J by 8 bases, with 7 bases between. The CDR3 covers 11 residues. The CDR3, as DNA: TGTGCCTGGAGTCTAAACTATGAGCAGTTCTTC. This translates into CAWSLNYEQFF.

CDR3 region: CASRQPGQGDYEQYF. Here the CDR3 DNA reads TGCGCCAGCAGGCAACCGGGACAGGGGGACTACGAGCAGTACTTC. The V call is TRBV5-1, the J call TRBJ2-7, with 11 bases identical to TRBD1. The length of the CDR3 is 15 residues. V gave up 5 bases and J gave up 3 bases; unmatched junction bases: 7. Germline V CDR1 and CDR2: SGHRS, YFSETQ.

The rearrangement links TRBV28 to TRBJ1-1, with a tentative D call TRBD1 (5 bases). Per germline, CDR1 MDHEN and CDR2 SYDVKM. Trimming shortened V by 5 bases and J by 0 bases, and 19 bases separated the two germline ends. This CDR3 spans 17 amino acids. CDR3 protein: CASSRKGGGVLNTEAFF. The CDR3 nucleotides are TGTGCCAGCAGTCGAAAGGGTGGGGGGGTTCTGAACACTGAAGCTTTCTTT. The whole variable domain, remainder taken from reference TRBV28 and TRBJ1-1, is DVKVTQSSRYLVKRTGEKVFLECVQDMDHENMFWYRQDPGLGLRLIYFSYDVKMKEKGDIPEGYSVSREKKERFSLILESASTNQTSMYLCASSRKGGGVLNTEAFFGQGTRLTVV.

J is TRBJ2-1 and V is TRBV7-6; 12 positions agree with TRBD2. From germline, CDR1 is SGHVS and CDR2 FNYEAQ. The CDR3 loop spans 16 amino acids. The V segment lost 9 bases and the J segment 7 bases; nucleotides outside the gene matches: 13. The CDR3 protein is CASTGLAGDYSNEQFF. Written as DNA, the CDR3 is TGTGCCAGTACGGGACTAGCGGGTGATTACTCGAATGAGCAGTTCTTC.

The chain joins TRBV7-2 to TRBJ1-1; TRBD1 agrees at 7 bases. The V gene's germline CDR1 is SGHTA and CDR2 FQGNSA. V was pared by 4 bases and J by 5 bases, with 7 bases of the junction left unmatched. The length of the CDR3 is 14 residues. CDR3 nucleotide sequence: TGTGCCAGCAGCTCCCCACAGGGGTATACTGAAGCTTTCTTT. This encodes CASSSPQGYTEAFF.

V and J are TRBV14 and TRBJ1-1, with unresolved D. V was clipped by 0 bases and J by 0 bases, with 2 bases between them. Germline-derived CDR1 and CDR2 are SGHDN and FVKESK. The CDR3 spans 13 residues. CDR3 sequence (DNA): TGTGCCAGCAGCCAAGACGTGAACACTGAAGCTTTCTTT. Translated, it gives CASSQDVNTEAFF.

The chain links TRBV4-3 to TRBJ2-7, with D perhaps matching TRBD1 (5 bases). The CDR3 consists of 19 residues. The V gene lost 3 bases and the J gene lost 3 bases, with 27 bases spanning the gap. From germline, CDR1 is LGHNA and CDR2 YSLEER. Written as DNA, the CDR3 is TGCGCCAGCAGCCAGTATCACTCCCGCCAGCCCCAGGGAAACTACGAGCAGTACTTC. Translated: CASSQYHSRQPQGNYEQYF.

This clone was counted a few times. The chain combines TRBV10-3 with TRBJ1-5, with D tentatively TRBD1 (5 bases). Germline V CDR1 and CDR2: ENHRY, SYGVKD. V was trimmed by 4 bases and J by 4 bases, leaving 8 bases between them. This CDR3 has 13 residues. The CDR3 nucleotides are TGTGCCATCAGTGGGGGCCTAAATCAGCCCCAGCATTTT. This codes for CAISGGLNQPQHF.

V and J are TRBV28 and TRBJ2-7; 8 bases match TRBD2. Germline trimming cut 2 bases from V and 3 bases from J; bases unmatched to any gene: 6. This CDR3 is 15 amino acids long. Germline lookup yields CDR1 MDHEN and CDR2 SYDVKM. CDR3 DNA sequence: TGTGCCAGCAGTTTAAATCGGGGGGGGCGCTACGAGCAGTACTTC. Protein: CASSLNRGGRYEQYF.

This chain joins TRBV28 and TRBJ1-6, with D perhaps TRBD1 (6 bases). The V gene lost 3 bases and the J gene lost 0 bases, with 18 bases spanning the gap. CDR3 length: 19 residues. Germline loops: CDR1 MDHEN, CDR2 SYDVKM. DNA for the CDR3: TGTGCCAGCAGTTTCCAAGCGCGACAGGCGAGCTCCTATAATTCACCCCTCCACTTT. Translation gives CASSFQARQASSYNSPLHF. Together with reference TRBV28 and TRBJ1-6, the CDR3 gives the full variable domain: DVKVTQSSRYLVKRTGEKVFLECVQDMDHENMFWYRQDPGLGLRLIYFSYDVKMKEKGDIPEGYSVSREKKERFSLILESASTNQTSMYLCASSFQARQASSYNSPLHFGNGTRLTVT.

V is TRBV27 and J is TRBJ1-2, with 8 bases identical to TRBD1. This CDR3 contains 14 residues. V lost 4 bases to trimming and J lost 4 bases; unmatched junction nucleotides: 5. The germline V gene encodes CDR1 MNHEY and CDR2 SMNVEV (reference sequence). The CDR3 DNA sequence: TGTGCCAGCAGTTCCCGGACAGGGCGCTATGGCTACACCTTC. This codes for CASSSRTGRYGYTF.